Listed below are T cell receptor beta chains from one sample, sequenced in a study of control samples from healthy donors and cancer patients. Assay: immunoSEQ multiplex PCR; the TCRdb copy retains only in-frame clones and omits some. This table has around 130,000 clones, around 87% appearing once. The specimen was blood. These receptors were obtained from a man aged 25 to 40 in good health. Each CDR3 is given with its conserved first and last residue. D genes are given only for firm matches. Size tells how often a clone was seen (once, few, many) or the class of an expanded clone, and some rows leave it out.

v_gene: TRBV7-9; d_gene: TRBD1; abundance: -; j_gene: TRBJ1-1; CDR3nt: TGTGCCAGCAGCACCCCCGGGACAGGGAAGACTGAAGCTTTCTTT; CDR3aa: CASSTPGTGKTEAFF
v_gene: TRBV29-1; d_gene: -; abundance: -; j_gene: TRBJ1-3; CDR3nt: TGCAGCGTCCGAGGGCCTGGAAACACCATATATTTT; CDR3aa: CSVRGPGNTIYF
v_gene: TRBV24-1; d_gene: TRBD2; abundance: -; j_gene: TRBJ2-5; CDR3nt: TGTGCCACCAGTGCAGGGAGGGCAGGGCGGCAAGAGACCCAGTACTTC; CDR3aa: CATSAGRAGRQETQYF
v_gene: TRBV9; d_gene: -; abundance: -; j_gene: TRBJ1-1; CDR3nt: TGTGCCAGCAGCCGACAGAACACTGAAGCTTTCTTT; CDR3aa: CASSRQNTEAFF
v_gene: TRBV11-3; d_gene: -; abundance: many; j_gene: TRBJ2-7; CDR3nt: TGTGCCAGCAGTGATAGGCGCGACTACGAGCAGTACTTC; CDR3aa: CASSDRRDYEQYF
v_gene: TRBV12-3/TRBV12-4; d_gene: -; abundance: once; j_gene: TRBJ1-3; CDR3nt: TGTGCCAGCACCCCGGCTGGAAACACCATATATTTT; CDR3aa: CASTPAGNTIYF
v_gene: TRBV7-9; d_gene: -; abundance: -; j_gene: TRBJ1-1; CDR3nt: TGTGCCAGCAGCCCAGTCTGGGGCGGTGAAGCTTTCTTT; CDR3aa: CASSPVWGGEAFF
v_gene: TRBV6-1; d_gene: -; abundance: -; j_gene: TRBJ2-5; CDR3nt: TGTGCCAGCAGTGAAGCGAGGGAGGAGACCCAGTACTTC; CDR3aa: CASSEAREETQYF
v_gene: TRBV7-9; d_gene: -; abundance: -; j_gene: TRBJ2-7; CDR3nt: TGTGCCAGCAGCCCAGGCTACGAGCAGTACTTC; CDR3aa: CASSPGYEQYF
v_gene: TRBV10-3; d_gene: -; abundance: -; j_gene: TRBJ1-1; CDR3nt: TGTGCCATCAGGTCGGGTGGGAACACTGAAGCTTTCTTT; CDR3aa: CAIRSGGNTEAFF
v_gene: TRBV24-1; d_gene: TRBD2; abundance: -; j_gene: TRBJ2-3; CDR3nt: TGTGCCACCTCCAGCTCTGGGACTAGCGGGGAGAGCACAGATACGCAGTATTTT; CDR3aa: CATSSSGTSGESTDTQYF